This T cell receptor (beta chain) was captured by sequencing in a study of blood T cell repertoires in COVID-19. The CDR3 runs 13 residues. From germline, CDR1 is MNHEY and CDR2 SVGAGI. Trimming cost V 7 bases and J 4 bases; bases outside gene matches: 7. Assay used: immunoSEQ multiplex PCR; TCRdb lists only in-frame clones, some missing. This table has under 250,000 clones, around nine tenths appearing once. Input material: peripheral blood. The chain joins TRBV6-5 to TRBJ2-7, with TRBD2 matching 7 bases. This TCR came from a man between 60 and 75 years old who had recovered from COVID-19. CDR3 sequence: CASKASGGYEQYF. In DNA, the CDR3 is TGTGCCAGCAAGGCTAGCGGCGGGTACGAGCAGTACTTC.